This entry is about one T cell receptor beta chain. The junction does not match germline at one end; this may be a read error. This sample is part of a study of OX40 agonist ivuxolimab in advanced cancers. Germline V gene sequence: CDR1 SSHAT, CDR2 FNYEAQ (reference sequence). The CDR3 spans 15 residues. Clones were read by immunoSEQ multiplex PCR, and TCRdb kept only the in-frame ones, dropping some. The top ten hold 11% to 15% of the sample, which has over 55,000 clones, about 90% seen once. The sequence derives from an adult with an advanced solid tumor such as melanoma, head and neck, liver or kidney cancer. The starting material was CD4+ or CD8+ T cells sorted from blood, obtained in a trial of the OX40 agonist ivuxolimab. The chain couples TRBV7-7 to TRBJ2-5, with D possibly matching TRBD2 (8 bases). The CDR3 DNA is TGTGCTAGCAGCTTAGCGGGGACAGTCCAAGAGACCCAGTACTTC. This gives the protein CASSLAGTVQETQYF. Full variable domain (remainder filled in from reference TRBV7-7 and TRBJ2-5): GAGVSQSPRYKVTKRGQDVTLRCDPISSHATLYWYQQALGQGPEFLTYFNYEAQPDKSGLPSDRFSAERPEGSISTLTIQRTEQRDSAMYRCASSLAGTVQETQYFGPGTRLLVL.